This record looks at one TCR beta chain sequence and its context. Time point reported: after neoadjuvant nivolumab, at surgical resection. These data are taken from a study of neoadjuvant anti-PD-1 for oral cavity cancer. Germline V CDR1 and CDR2: SNHLY, FYNNEI. There are 13 residues in the CDR3. The V and J ends lost 8 bases and 5 bases respectively, with 14 bases between them. Libraries were prepared by immunoSEQ multiplex PCR; TCRdb keeps only in-frame clonotypes and omits some of them. Counted here are about 14,000 clones, roughly 71% occurring once; the ten biggest clones make up 2.2%. The sequence was obtained from a person between 35 and 79 years old with oral cavity squamous cell carcinoma. The chain links TRBV2 to TRBJ2-3, with D perhaps TRBD1 (6 bases). Specimen: PBMCs, collected after nivolumab (anti-PD-1) treatment. The DNA of the CDR3 is TGTGCCAGCGCGCAGGGGTTATTAGATACGCAGTATTTT. Protein sequence: CASAQGLLDTQYF.